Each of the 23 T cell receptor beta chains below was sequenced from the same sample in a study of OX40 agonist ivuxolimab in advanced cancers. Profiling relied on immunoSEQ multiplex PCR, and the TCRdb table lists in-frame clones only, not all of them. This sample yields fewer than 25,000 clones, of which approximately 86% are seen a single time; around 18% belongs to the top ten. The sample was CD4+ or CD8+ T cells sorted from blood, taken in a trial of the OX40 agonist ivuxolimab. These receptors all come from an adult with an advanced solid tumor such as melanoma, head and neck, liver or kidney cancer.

The CDR3 DNA sequence: TGTGCCAGCAGTACACAGGCGGGCCGGGTCGGAACCTACGAGCAGTACTTC. As protein: CASSTQAGRVGTYEQYF. The genes are TRBV28 and TRBJ2-7; D is possibly TRBD1 or TRBD2 (5 bases each). Looked up from germline, CDR1 is MDHEN and CDR2 is SYDVKM. The V end lost 5 bases, the J end lost 2 bases, and 22 bases lay between the germline ends. CDR3 size: 17 residues.

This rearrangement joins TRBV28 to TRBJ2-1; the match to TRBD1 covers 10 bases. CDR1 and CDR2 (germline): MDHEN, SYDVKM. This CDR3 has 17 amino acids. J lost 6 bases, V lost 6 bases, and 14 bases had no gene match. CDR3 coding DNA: TGTGCCAGCAGAGGCGGGACAGGGGAGGGAGGAGGCAATGAGCAGTTCTTC. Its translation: CASRGGTGEGGGNEQFF.

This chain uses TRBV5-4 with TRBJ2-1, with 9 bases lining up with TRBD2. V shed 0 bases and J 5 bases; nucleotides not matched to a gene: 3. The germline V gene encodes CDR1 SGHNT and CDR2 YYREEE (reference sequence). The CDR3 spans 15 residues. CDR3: CASSLVAGAHNEQFF. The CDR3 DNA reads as TGTGCCAGCAGCTTGGTAGCGGGGGCGCACAATGAGCAGTTCTTC.

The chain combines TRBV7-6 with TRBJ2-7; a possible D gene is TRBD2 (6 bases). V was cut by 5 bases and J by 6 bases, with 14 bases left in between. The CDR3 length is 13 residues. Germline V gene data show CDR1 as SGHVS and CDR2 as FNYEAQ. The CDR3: CASSPGGAGEQYF. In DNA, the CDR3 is TGTGCCAGCAGCCCAGGAGGGGCTGGCGAGCAGTACTTC.

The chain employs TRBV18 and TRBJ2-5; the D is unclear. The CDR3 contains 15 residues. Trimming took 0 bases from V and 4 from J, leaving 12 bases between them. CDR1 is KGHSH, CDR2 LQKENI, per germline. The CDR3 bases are TGTGCCAGCTCACCACCGCCGCTTAGCCGAGAGACCCAGTACTTC. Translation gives CASSPPPLSRETQYF. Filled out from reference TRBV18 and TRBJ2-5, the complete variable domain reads NAGVMQNPRHLVRRRGQEARLRCSPMKGHSHVYWYRQLPEEGLKFMVYLQKENIIDESGMPKERFSAEFPKEGPSILRIQQVVRGDSAAYFCASSPPPLSRETQYFGPGTRLLVL.

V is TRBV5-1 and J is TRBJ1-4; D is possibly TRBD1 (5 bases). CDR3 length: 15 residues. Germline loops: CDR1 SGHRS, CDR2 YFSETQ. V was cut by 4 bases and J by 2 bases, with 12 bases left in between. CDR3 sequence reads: CASSPRGATNEKLFF. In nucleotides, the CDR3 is TGCGCCAGCAGCCCCCGAGGGGCGACTAATGAAAAACTGTTTTTT.

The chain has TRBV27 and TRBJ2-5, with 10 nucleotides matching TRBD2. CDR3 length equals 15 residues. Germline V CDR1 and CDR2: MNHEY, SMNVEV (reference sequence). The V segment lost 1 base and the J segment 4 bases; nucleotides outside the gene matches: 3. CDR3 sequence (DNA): TGTGCCAGCAGTTTATGGGCTAGCGGGAGAGAGACCCAGTACTTC. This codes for CASSLWASGRETQYF.

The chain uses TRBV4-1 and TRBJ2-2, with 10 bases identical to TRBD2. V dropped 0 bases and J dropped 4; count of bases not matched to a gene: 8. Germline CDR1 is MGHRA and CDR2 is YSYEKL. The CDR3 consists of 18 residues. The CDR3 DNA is TGCGCCAGCAGCCAAGATAAAGCGGGAGGGCCGGTCACCGGGGAGCTGTTTTTT. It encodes CASSQDKAGGPVTGELFF.

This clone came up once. For the CDR3, the DNA is TGTGCCACCAGCAGAGACAGGTCGACAGGGACGAGGATGAACACTGAAGCTTTCTTT. It translates to CATSRDRSTGTRMNTEAFF. The V and J genes are TRBV15 and TRBJ1-1, with 7 bases that match TRBD1. Germline V CDR1 and CDR2: LNHNV, YYDKDF (reference sequence). The trim removed 0 bases at V and 0 bases at J, leaving 13 bases unmatched. The CDR3 is made up of 19 amino acids.

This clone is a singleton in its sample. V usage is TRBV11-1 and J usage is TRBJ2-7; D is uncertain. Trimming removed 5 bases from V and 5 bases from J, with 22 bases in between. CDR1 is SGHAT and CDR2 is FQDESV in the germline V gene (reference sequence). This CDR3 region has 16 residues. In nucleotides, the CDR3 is TGTGCCAGCAGCCCAGATGGCTCAGGTGGATGGGACGAGCAGTACTTC. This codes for CASSPDGSGGWDEQYF.

The DNA for the CDR3 is TGTGCCAGCAGTACCGGGACGTTTAAAGAGACCCAGTACTTC. It encodes CASSTGTFKETQYF. The rearrangement links TRBV27 to TRBJ2-5; D tentatively fits TRBD1 or TRBD2 (5 bases each). The germline gives CDR1 MNHEY, CDR2 SMNVEV (reference sequence). This CDR3 is 14 amino acids long. V was trimmed by 5 bases and J by 3 bases, leaving 13 bases between them.

The CDR3 sequence: CASSLGANTEAFF. The DNA for the CDR3 is TGTGCCAGCAGCTTGGGGGCCAACACTGAAGCTTTCTTT. The V and J genes are TRBV5-8 and TRBJ1-1; D remains ambiguous. CDR1 SGHTS and CDR2 YDEGEE come from the germline V gene. With 0 bases removed from V and 2 bases from J, the gap between germline ends came to 5 bases. The CDR3 extends over 13 amino acids.

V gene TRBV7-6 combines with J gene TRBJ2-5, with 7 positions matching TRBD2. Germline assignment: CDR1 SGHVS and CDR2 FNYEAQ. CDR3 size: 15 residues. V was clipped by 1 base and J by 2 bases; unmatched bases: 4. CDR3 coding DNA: TGTGCCAGCAGCTTAGTGACTAGCAGACAAGAGACCCAGTACTTC. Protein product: CASSLVTSRQETQYF.

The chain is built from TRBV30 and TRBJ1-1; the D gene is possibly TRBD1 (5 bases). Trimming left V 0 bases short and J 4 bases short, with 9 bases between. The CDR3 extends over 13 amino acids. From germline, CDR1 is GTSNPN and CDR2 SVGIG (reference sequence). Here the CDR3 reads CAWSVDRGTEAFF. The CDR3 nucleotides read TGTGCCTGGAGTGTAGACAGAGGCACTGAAGCTTTCTTT.

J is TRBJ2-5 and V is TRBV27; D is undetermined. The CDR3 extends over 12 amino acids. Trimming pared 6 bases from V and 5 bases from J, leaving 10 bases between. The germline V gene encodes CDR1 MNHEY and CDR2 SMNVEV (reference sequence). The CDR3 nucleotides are TGTGCCAGCAGCCACCTCGGGGAGACCCAGTACTTC. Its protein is CASSHLGETQYF.

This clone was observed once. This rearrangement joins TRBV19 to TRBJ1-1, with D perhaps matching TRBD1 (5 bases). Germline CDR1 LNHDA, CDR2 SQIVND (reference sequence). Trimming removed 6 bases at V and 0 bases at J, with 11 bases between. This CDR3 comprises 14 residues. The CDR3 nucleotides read TGTGCCAGTAGCACGGGACTGCTGAACACTGAAGCTTTCTTT. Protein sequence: CASSTGLLNTEAFF.

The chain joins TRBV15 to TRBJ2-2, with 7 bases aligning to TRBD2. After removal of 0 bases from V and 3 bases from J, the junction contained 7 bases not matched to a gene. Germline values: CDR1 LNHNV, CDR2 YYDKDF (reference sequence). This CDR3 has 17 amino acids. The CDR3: CATSRDKTSAYTGELFF. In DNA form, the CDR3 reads TGTGCCACCAGCAGAGATAAAACTAGCGCCTACACCGGGGAGCTGTTTTTT.

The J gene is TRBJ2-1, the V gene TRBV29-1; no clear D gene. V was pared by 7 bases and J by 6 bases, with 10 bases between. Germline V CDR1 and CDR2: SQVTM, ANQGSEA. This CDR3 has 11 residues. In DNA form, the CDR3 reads TGCAGCGCCGGGCCCACCAATGAGCAGTTCTTC. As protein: CSAGPTNEQFF.

The CDR3 bases are TGTGCCAGTACCCCATACAGGGGGCCTAATGAAAAACTGTTTTTT. The encoded protein is CASTPYRGPNEKLFF. The V and J genes are TRBV6-6 and TRBJ1-4, with 9 bases fitting TRBD1. Germline-derived CDR1 and CDR2 are MNHNY and SVGAGI (reference sequence). With V trimmed by 9 bases and J by 3 bases, 8 bases remained unmatched. This CDR3 is built from 15 residues.

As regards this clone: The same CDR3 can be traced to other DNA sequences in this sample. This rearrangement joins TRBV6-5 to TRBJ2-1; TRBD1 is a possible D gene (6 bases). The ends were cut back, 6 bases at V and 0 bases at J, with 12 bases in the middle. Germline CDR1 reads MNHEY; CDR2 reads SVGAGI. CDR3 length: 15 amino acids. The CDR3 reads CASSPRGSSYNEQFF. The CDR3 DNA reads TGTGCCAGCAGCCCCAGGGGAAGCTCCTACAATGAGCAGTTCTTC.

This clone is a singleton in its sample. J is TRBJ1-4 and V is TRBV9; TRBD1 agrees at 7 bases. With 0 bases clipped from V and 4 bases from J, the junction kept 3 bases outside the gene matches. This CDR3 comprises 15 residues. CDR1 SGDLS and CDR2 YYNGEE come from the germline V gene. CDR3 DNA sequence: TGTGCCAGCAGCGTAGGGGACAGCAGTAATGAAAAACTGTTTTTT. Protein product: CASSVGDSSNEKLFF.

In nucleotides, the CDR3 is TGCGCCAGCAGCTTGCCCCTAGACAACACCTGGGCTAACTATGGCTACACCTTC. Amino acid sequence: CASSLPLDNTWANYGYTF. V gene TRBV5-1 combines with J gene TRBJ1-2; the D is unclear. This CDR3 has 18 residues. Trimming removed 1 base at V and 0 bases at J, with 19 bases between. CDR1 and CDR2 from the germline V gene are SGHRS and YFSETQ.

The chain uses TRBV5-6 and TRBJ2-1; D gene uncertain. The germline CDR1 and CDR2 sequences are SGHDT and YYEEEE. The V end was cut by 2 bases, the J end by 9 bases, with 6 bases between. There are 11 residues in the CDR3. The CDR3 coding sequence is TGTGCCAGCAGCTTCTCCATTGAGCAGTTCTTC. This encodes CASSFSIEQFF.